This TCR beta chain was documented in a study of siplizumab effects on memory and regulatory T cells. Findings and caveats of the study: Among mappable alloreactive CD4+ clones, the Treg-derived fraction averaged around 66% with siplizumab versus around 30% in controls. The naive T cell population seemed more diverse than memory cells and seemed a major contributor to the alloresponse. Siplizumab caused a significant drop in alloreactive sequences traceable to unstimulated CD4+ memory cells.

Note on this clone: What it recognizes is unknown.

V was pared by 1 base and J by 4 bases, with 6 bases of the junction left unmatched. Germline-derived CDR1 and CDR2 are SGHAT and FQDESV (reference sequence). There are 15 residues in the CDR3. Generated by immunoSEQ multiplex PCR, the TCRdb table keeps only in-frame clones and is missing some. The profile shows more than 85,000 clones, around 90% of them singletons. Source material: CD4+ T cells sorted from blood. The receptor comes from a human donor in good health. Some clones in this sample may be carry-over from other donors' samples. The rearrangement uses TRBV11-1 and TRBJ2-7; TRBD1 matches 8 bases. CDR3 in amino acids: CASSLDHRGNYEQYF. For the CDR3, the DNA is TGTGCCAGCAGCTTAGATCACAGGGGGAATTACGAGCAGTACTTC.